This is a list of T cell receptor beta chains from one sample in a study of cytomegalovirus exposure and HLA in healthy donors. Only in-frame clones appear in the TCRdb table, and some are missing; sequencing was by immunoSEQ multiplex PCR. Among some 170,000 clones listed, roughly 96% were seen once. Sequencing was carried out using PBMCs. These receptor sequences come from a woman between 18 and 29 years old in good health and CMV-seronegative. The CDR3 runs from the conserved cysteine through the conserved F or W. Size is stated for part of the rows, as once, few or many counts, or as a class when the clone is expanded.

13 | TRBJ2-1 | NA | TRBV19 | CASSAGLAMKVFF
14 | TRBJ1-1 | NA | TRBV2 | CASLDSPMNTEAFF
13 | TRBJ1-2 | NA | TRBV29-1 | CSVLGTGDYGYTF
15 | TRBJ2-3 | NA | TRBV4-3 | CASSRSGGAADTQYF
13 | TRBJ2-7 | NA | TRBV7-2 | CASSSRGNSGASF
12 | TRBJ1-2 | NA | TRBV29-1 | CSVELRYYGYTF
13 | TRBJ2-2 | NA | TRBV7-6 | CASSKLATGELFF
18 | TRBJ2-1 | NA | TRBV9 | CASSVPNYTGRAYNEQFF
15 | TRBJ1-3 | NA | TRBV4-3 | CASSQGGGSGNTIYF
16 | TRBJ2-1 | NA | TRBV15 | CATSRDLWTGDNEQFF
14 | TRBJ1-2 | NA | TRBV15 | CATSRDIGGNGYTF
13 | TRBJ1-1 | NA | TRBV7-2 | CASSLGGAMKAFF
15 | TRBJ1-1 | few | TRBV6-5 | CASSYATGRNTEAFF
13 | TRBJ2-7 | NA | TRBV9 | CASSVVQGDEQYF
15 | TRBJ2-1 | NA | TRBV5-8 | CASIIGASGENEQFF
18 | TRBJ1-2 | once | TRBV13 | CASSDPTRTDFLGYGYTF
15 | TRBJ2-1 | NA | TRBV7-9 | CASSLELVLYNEQFF
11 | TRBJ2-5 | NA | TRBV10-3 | CAISSEETQYF
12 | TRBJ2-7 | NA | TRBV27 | CASSDRGREQYF
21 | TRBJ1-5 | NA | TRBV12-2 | CASRLEHWWGSGYMGNQPQHF
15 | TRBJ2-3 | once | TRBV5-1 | CASSSRGGAGDTQYF
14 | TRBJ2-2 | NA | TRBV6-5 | CASSRGAGTGELFF
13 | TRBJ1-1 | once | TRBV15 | CATRGEVSTEAFF
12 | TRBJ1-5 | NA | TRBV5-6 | CASSFGSQPQHF